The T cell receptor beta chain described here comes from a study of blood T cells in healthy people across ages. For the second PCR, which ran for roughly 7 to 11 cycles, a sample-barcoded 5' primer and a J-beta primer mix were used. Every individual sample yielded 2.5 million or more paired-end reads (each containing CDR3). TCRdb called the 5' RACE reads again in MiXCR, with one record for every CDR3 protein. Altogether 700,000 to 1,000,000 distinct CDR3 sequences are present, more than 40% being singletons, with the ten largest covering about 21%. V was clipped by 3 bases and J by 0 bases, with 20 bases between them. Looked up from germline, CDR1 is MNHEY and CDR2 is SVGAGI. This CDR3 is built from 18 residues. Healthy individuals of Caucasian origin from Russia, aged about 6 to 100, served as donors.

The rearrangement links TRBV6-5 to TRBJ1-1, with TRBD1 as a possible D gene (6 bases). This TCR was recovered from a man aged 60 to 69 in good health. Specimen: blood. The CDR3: CASSYSPGGLPMNTEAFF. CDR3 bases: TGTGCCAGCAGTTATAGCCCCGGGGGCCTCCCCATGAACACTGAAGCTTTCTTT.